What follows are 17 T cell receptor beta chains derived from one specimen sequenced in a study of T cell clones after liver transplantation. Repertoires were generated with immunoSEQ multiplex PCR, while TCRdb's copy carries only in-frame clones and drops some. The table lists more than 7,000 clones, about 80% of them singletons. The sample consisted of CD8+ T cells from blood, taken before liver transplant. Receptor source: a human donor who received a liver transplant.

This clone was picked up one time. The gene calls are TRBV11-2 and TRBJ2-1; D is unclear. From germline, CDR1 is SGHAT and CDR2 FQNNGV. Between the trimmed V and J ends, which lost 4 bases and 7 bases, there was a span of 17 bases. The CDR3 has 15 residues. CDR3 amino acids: CASSSPVEDLNEQFF. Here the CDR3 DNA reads TGTGCCAGCAGCTCCCCGGTAGAGGACCTGAATGAGCAGTTCTTC.

CDR3 in amino acids: CASSPGTGEINEQFF. The CDR3 region has the DNA TGTGCCAGCAGCCCCGGGACAGGGGAGATCAATGAGCAGTTCTTC. This chain links TRBV11-3 with TRBJ2-1; TRBD1 matches at 10 bases. The CDR3 consists of 15 residues. Trimming cost V 5 bases and J 6 bases; bases outside gene matches: 7. CDR1 and CDR2 from the germline V gene are SGHNT and YENEEA.

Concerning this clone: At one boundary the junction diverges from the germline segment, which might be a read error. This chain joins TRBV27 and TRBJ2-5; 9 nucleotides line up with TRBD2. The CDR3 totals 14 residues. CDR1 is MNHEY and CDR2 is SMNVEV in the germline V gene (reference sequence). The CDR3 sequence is CASTTRRGGEAQYF. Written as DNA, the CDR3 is TGTGCCAGCACCACGCGGCGGGGGGGAGAGGCCCAGTACTTC.

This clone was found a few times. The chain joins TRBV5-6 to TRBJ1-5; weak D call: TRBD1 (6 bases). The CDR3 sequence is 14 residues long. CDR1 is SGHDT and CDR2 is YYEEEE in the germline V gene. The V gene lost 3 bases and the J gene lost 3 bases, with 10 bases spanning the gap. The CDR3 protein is CASSSRGVNQPQHF. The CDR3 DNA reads TGTGCCAGCAGCTCCAGGGGAGTCAATCAGCCCCAGCATTTT.

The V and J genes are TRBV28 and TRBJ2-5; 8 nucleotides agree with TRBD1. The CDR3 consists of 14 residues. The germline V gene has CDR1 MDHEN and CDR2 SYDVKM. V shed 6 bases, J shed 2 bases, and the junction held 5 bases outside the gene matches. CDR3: CASSPRGLQETQYF. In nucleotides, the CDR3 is TGTGCCAGCAGCCCCAGGGGGCTACAAGAGACCCAGTACTTC.

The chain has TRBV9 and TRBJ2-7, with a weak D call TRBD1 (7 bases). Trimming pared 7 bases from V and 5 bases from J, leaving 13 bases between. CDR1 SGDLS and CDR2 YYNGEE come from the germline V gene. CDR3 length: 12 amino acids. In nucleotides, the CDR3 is TGTGCCAGCGGAGGGACAGTTGACGAGCAGTACTTC. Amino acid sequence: CASGGTVDEQYF.

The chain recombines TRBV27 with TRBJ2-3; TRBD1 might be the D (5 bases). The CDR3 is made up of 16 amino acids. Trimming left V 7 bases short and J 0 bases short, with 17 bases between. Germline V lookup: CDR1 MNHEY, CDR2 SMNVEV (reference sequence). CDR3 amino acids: CASTSTAGPSTDTQYF. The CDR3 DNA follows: TGTGCCAGCACCTCCACGGCAGGGCCGAGCACAGATACGCAGTATTTT.

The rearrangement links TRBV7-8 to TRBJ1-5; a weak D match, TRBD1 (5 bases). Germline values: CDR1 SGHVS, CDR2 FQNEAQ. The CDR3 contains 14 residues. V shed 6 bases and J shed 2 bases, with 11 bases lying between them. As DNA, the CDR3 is TGTGCCAGCAGAGCAGGGTATGGCAATCAGCCCCAGCATTTT. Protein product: CASRAGYGNQPQHF.

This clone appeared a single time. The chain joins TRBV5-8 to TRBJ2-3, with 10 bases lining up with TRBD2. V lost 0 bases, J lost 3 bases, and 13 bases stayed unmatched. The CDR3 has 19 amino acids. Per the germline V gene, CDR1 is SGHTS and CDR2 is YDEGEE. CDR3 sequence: CASSLGLFGLAEVTDTQYF. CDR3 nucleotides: TGTGCCAGCAGCTTGGGCCTTTTCGGACTAGCGGAGGTTACAGATACGCAGTATTTT.

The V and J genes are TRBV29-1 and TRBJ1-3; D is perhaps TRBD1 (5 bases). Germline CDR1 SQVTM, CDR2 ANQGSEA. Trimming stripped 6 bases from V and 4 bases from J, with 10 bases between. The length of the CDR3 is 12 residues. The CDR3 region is CSVAGLGNTIYF. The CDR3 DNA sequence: TGCAGCGTCGCAGGGTTAGGAAACACCATATATTTT.

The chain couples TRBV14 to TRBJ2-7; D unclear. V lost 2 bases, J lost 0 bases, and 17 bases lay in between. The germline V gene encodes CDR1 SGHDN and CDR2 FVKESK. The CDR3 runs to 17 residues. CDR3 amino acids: CASSQSTLWTDSYEQYF. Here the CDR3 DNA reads TGTGCCAGCAGCCAATCCACCCTCTGGACGGACTCCTACGAGCAGTACTTC.

CDR3 DNA sequence: TGTGCCAGCAGTGTAGCGGGGGGCACAGATACGCAGTATTTT. It codes for CASSVAGGTDTQYF. This rearrangement joins TRBV6-4 to TRBJ2-3; 9 bases line up with TRBD2. The length of the CDR3 is 14 residues. Looked up from germline, CDR1 is MRHNA and CDR2 is SNTAGT. Trimming cost V 4 bases and J 1 base; bases outside gene matches: 0.

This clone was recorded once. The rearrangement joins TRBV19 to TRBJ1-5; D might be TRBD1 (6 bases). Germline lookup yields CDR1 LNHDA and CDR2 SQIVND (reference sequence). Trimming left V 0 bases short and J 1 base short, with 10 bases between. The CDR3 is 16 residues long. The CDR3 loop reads CASSIDWQGSNQPQHF. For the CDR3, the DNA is TGTGCCAGTAGTATAGATTGGCAGGGGAGCAATCAGCCCCAGCATTTT.

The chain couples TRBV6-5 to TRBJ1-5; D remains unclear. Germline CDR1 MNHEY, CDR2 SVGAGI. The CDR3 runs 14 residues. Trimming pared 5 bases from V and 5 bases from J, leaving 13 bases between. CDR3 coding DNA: TGTGCCAGCAGTCCCCGGAACGTGGATCAGCCCCAGCATTTT. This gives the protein CASSPRNVDQPQHF.

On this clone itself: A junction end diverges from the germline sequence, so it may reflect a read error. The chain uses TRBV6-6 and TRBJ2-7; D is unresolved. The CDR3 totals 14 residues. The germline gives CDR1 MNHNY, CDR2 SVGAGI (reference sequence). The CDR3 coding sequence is TGTGCCAGCAGTTACTCGAAAGCCTCCCACGAGCAGTACTTC. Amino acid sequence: CASSYSKASHEQYF.

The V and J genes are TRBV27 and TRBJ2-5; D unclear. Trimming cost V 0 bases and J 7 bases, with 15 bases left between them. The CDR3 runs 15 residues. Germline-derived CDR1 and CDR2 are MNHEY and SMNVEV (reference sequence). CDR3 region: CASSLSQGSLATQYF. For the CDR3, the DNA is TGTGCCAGCAGTTTATCGCAAGGTAGCCTTGCGACCCAGTACTTC.

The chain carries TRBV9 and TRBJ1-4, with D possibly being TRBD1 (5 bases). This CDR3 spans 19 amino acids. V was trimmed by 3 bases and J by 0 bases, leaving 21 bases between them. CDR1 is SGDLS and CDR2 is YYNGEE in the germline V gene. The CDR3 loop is CASSANPLDGGSTNEKLFF. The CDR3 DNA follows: TGTGCCAGCAGCGCGAACCCTCTCGACGGGGGTTCAACTAATGAAAAACTGTTTTTT.